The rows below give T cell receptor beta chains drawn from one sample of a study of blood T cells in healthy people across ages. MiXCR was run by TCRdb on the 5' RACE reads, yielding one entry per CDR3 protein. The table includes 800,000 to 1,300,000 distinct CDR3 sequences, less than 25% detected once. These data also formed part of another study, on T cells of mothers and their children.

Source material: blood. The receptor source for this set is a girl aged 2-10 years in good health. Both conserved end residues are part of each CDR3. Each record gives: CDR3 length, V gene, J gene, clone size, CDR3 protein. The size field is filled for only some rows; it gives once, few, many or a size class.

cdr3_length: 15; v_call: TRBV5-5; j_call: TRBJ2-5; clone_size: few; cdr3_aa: CASSFEGVRQETQYF
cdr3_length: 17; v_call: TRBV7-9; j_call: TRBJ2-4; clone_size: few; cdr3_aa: CASSPPNEIGAKNIQYF
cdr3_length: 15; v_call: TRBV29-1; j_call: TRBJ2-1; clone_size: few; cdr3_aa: CSVGGASGRGNEQFF
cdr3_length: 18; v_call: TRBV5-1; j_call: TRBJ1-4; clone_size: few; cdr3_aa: CASSTGFQKFTTNEKLFF
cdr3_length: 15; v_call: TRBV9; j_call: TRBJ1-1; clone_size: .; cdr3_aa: CASSVHPELPLEAFF
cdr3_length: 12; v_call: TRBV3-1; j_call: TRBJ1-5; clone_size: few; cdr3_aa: CASSQGTQPQHF
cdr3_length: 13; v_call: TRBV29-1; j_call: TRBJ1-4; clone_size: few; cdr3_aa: CSVEAATNEKLFF
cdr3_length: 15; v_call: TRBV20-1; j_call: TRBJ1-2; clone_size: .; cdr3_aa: CSARAHEGAHYGYTF
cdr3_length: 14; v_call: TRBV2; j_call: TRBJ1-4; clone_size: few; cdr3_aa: CASSGDTRLVELFF
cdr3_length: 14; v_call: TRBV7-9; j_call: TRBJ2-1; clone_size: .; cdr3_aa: CASSLSRVHNEQFF
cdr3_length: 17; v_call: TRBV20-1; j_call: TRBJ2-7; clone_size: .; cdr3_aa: CSARESISGAPWNEQYF
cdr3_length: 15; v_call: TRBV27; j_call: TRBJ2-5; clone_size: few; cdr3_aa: CASSPIPLAAETQYF
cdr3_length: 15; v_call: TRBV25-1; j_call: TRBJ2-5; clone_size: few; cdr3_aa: CASSDPRTGQETQYF
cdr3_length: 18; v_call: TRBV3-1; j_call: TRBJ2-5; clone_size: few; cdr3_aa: CASRGSTFFPGSAETQYF
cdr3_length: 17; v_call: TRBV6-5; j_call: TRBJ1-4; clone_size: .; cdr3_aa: CASSLSATRATNEKLFF
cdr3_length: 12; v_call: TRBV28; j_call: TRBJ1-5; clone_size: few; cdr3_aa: CAINPGDQPQHF
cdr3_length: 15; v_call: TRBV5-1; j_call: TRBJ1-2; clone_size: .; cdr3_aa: CASSLGGQSVYGYTF
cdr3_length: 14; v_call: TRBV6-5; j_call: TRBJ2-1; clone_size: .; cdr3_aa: CVSHRTRVKVEQFF
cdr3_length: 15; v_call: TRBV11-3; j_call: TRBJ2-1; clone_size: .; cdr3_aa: CASSFGLDIYNEQFF
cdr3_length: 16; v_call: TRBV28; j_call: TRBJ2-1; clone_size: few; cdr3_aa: CASSLSRDLLYNEQFF
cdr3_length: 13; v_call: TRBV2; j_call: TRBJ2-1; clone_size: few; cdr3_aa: CASSEDPGHEQFF
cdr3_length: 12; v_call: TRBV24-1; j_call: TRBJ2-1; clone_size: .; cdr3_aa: CATSDFRFEQFF
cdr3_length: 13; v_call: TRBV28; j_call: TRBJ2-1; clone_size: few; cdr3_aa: CASSWGQHNEQFF
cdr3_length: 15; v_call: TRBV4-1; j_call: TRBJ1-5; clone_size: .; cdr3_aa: CASSQDPGAGWPQHF
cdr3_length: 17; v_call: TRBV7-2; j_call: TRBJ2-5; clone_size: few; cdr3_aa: CASSPWVLAGLGETQYF
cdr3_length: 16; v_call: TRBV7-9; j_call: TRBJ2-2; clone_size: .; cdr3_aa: CASSLVQPSFTGELFF
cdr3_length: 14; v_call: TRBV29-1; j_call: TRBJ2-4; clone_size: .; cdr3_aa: CSVVVQGMGNIQYF
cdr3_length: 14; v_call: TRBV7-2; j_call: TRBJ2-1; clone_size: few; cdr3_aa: CASSLAEKRGGQFF
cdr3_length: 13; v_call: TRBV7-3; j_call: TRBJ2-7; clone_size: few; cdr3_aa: CASSDYLGGEQYF
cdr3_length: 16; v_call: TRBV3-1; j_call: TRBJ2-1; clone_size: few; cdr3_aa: CASSPTGLGSYNEQFF
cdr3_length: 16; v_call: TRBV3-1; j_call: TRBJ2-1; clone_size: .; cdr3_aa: CASSQELGGRANEQFF
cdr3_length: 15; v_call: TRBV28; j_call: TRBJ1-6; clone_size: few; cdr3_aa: CASSSGMAYNSPLHF
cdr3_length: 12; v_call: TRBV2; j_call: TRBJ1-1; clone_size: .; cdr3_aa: CAGLRGASEAFF
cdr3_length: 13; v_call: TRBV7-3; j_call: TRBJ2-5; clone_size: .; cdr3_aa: CASSMRGEETQYF
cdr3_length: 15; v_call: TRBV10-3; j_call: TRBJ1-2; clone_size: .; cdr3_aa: CAISESTTGAVGYTF
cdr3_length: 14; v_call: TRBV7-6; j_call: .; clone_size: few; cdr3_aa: CASSLDRGGHEQYF
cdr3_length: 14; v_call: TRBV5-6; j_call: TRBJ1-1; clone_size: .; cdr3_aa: CASSWRQGDTEAFF
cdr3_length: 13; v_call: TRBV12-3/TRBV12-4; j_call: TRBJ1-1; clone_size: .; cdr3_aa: CASSFDPRTEAFF
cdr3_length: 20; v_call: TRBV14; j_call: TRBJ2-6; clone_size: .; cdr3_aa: CASSQVILGGLSSGANVLTF
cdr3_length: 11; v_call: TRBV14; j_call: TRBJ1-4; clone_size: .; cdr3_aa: CASSHAEKLFF
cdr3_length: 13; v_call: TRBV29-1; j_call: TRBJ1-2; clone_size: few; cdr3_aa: CSVGTGPLEGYTF
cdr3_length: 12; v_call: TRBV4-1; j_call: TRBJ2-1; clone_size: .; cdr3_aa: CASSQAMGPWFF
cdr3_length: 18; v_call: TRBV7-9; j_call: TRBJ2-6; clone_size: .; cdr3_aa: CASSFPSSGISGANVLTF
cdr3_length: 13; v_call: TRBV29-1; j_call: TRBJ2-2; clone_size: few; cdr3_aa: CSVRGQYTGELFF
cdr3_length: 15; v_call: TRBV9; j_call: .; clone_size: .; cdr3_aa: CASNVAGTGYNEQFF
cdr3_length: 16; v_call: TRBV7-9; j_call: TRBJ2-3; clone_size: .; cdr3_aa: CASSLRGRGLTDTQYF
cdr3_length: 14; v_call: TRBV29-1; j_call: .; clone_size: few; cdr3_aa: CSVEARQHYNEQFF